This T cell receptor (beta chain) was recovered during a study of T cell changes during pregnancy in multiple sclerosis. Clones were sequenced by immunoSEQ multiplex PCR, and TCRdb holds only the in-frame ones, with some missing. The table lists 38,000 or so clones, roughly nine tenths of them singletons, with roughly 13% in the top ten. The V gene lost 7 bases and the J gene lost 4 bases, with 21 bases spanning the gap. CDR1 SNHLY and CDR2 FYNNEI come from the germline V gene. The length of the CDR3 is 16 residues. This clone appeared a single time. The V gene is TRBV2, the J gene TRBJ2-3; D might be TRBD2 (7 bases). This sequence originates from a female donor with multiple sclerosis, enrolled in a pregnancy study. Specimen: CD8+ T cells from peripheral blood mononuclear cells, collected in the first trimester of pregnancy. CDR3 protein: CASIGSRGGGADTQYF. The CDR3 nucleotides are TGTGCCAGCATCGGTTCGCGGGGAGGGGGGGCAGATACGCAGTATTTT. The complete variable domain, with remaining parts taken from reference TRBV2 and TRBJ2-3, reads EPEVTQTPSHQVTQMGQEVILRCVPISNHLYFYWYRQILGQKVEFLVSFYNNEISEKSEIFDDQFSVERPDGSNFTLKIRSTKLEDSAMYFCASIGSRGGGADTQYFGPGTRLTVL.